The rows below give T cell receptor beta chains drawn from one sample of a study of molecular identifiers for immune sequencing clone quantification. Using its own MiXCR run on the PCR reads, TCRdb lists one record per CDR3 protein. The sample carries 300,000 to 400,000 distinct CDR3 sequences, 24% recorded once. The sample consisted of naive CD8+ T cells from blood, with Jurkat cell RNA spiked in. These TCRs come from a human donor in good health. Some libraries in this study had Jurkat cell RNA spiked in. Each CDR3 is given with its conserved first and last residue. A D gene is named only where the DNA matches it firmly. Size is stated for part of the rows, as once, few or many counts, or as a class when the clone is expanded.

abundance,v_gene,j_gene,d_gene,CDR3nt,CDR3aa
many,TRBV7-9,TRBJ2-2,TRBD2,TGTGCCAGCAGCTCAGCGGGGGTGAGCACCGGGGAGCTGTTTTTT,CASSSAGVSTGELFF
few,TRBV21-1,TRBJ2-4,NA,TGTGCCAGCAGCAAAGGGGGACAGGGACTAGCGTACAAATGGGGCAAAAACATTCAGTACTTC,CASSKGGQGLAYKWGKNIQYF
NA,TRBV3-1,TRBJ1-1,NA,TGTGCCAGCAGCCTGACAGGACACTTGAACACTGAAGCTTTCTTT,CASSLTGHLNTEAFF
NA,TRBV6-5,TRBJ2-5,NA,TGTGCCAGCAGTTCGGGACTTCAAGAGACCCGGTACTTC,CASSSGLQETRYF
many,TRBV10-3,TRBJ2-1,NA,TGTGCCATCCACGGAGGGGACAATGAGCAGTTCTTC,CAIHGGDNEQFF
NA,TRBV10-2,TRBJ2-3,NA,TGCGCCAGCAGTGATGGCTACACAGATACGCAGTATTTT,CASSDGYTDTQYF
few,TRBV9,TRBJ2-5,TRBD2,TGTGCCAGCAGCATCCAACCCCAAAGACTAACTAGCGGGGGGGCCCCACCAGAGACCCAGTACTTC,CASSIQPQRLTSGGAPPETQYF
NA,TRBV19,TRBJ2-1,NA,TGTGCCAGTAGTATGGGGGGGCAGTACAATGAGCAGTTCTTC,CASSMGGQYNEQFF
NA,TRBV7-9,TRBJ2-7,TRBD2,TGTGCCAGCAGCTTCTCGACTAGCGGTTCCTACGAGCAGTACTTC,CASSFSTSGSYEQYF
many,TRBV24-1,TRBJ2-6,NA,TGTGCCACCAGTGACTCGACTGGGGCCAACGTCCTGACTTTC,CATSDSTGANVLTF
many,TRBV7-6,TRBJ2-7,NA,TGTGCCAGCAGCCCCGAACCGGGGGACCACGAGCAGTACTTC,CASSPEPGDHEQYF
few,TRBV19,TRBJ1-3,NA,TGTGCCACAGGGACGCCCCTCTCTGGAAACACCATATATTTT,CATGTPLSGNTIYF
few,TRBV20-1,TRBJ2-3,TRBD1,TGCAGTGCTAGATCATCCAGGCAGGGGGTTTCAGATACGCAGTATTTT,CSARSSRQGVSDTQYF
NA,TRBV6-2/TRBV6-3,TRBJ1-1,NA,TGTGCCAGCAGCCAATACACTGAAGCTTTCTTT,CASSQYTEAFF
NA,TRBV12-3/TRBV12-4,TRBJ2-1,NA,TGTGCCAGCAGCCGGGACAATGAGCAGTTCTTC,CASSRDNEQFF
few,TRBV20-1,TRBJ2-5,TRBD2,TGCAGTGCTAGAGAGGAGAAAGCGGGAGACCAAGAGACCCAGTACTTC,CSAREEKAGDQETQYF
NA,TRBV20-1,TRBJ1-1,TRBD1,TGCAGTGCTAGTGACACAGGGGGATTAATGAACACTGAAGCTTTCTTT,CSASDTGGLMNTEAFF
NA,TRBV6-1,TRBJ2-7,TRBD1,TGTGCCAGCAGTGGTTACCGGGACAGGGACCACGAGCAGTACTTC,CASSGYRDRDHEQYF
NA,TRBV7-6,TRBJ1-1,TRBD1,TGTGGCAGCAGCTCCACAGGGGGCACTGAAGCTTTCTTT,CGSSSTGGTEAFF
few,TRBV5-1,TRBJ2-3,TRBD1,TGCGCCAGCGCCGCCAGATGGGACAGGAGCACAGATACGCAGTATTTT,CASAARWDRSTDTQYF
many,TRBV4-3,TRBJ2-7,NA,TGCGCCAGCAGGGCCAGGGGAAGCAGTCTCGAGCAGTACTTC,CASRARGSSLEQYF
few,TRBV4-3,TRBJ2-7,TRBD1,TGCGCCAGCAGCCAAGATGAACAGGGGGCCTACGAGCAGTACTTC,CASSQDEQGAYEQYF
NA,TRBV13,TRBJ1-1,NA,TGTGCCAGCAGCACCGGGGGGGTCACTGAAGCTTTCTTT,CASSTGGVTEAFF
NA,TRBV9,TRBJ2-2,NA,TGTGCCAGCAAAAGTCAGGACACCGGGGAGCTGTTTTTT,CASKSQDTGELFF
many,TRBV14,TRBJ1-2,NA,TGTGCCAGCAGCCAAGGGCCGGGCATCTATGGCTACACCTTC,CASSQGPGIYGYTF
many,TRBV5-4,TRBJ2-7,TRBD1,TGTGCCAGCAGCCCGGGGCAGGGGGCTAGTTACGAGCAGTACTTC,CASSPGQGASYEQYF
many,TRBV7-9,TRBJ2-3,NA,TGTGCCAGCAGCTTAGCGATGGTCCTGGACAGCTCCGATACGCAGTATTTT,CASSLAMVLDSSDTQYF
NA,TRBV11-2,TRBJ2-1,NA,TGTGCCAGCAGCCCGGAGGCCTACAATGAGCAGTTCTTC,CASSPEAYNEQFF
many,TRBV5-6,TRBJ2-7,NA,TGTGCCAGCAGCTTGGTATTTGGCTACGAGCAGTACTTC,CASSLVFGYEQYF
few,TRBV4-3,TRBJ1-5,NA,TGCGCCAGCAGCCAAGATACTGTGAATCAGCCCCAGCATTTT,CASSQDTVNQPQHF
few,TRBV7-9,TRBJ2-1,NA,TGTGCCAGCAGCTTAGTGGCTACCACCCCGAGCTCCTACAATGAGCAGTTCTTC,CASSLVATTPSSYNEQFF
few,TRBV12-3/TRBV12-4,TRBJ1-5,NA,TGTGCCAGCAGCCAGACCGAGCGTAGCAATCAGCCCCAGCATTTT,CASSQTERSNQPQHF
many,TRBV29-1,TRBJ1-1,NA,TGCAGCGTCTCAAACACTGAAGCTTTCTTT,CSVSNTEAFF
NA,TRBV30,TRBJ2-7,TRBD2,TGTGCCTGGAGTTTTGCGGGAGACTACGAGCAGTACTTC,CAWSFAGDYEQYF
once,TRBV5-3,TRBJ2-7,NA,TGTGCCAGCAGCTTGGCGTGTGCACGAGAGCAGTACTTC,CASSLACAREQYF
few,TRBV18,TRBJ1-5,NA,TGTGCCAGCTCACCGGCGGGGCCGGGGTATCAGCCCCAGCATTTT,CASSPAGPGYQPQHF
NA,TRBV10-3,TRBJ2-2,TRBD1,TGTGCCGTCAGTGAGTTAGGGGGCCTGAACGCCGGGGAGCTGTTTTTT,CAVSELGGLNAGELFF
few,TRBV6-5,TRBJ2-3,NA,TGTGCCAGCAGTTACTTGGGGGGGCCCACAGATACGCAGTATTTT,CASSYLGGPTDTQYF
NA,TRBV27,TRBJ1-1,TRBD1,TGTGCCAGCAGTCACGGGACAGGGGTTGGCACTGAAGCTTTCTTT,CASSHGTGVGTEAFF
few,TRBV28,TRBJ2-7,NA,TGTGCCAGCAGGTCAAACCGGGACACGATGACCTACGAGCAGTACTTC,CASRSNRDTMTYEQYF
NA,TRBV7-9,TRBJ2-1,TRBD1,TGTGCCAGCAGCGCCCGGGACAGGGACTACAATGAGCAGTTCTTC,CASSARDRDYNEQFF
many,TRBV29-1,TRBJ2-5,TRBD2,TGCAGCGTTGAAAAGTACGGGAGGGCCGGTCGGGGGTTTAGCGAGACCCAGTACTTC,CSVEKYGRAGRGFSETQYF
many,TRBV5-1,TRBJ2-7,TRBD1,TGCGCCAGCAGCTTGGGACAGGGGTCGTTGGGCTCCTACGAGCAGTACTTC,CASSLGQGSLGSYEQYF
NA,TRBV25-1,TRBJ2-7,TRBD2,TGTGCCAGCAGTGATATAGGTGGACTAGCGGGAGTCAATGAGCAGTACTTC,CASSDIGGLAGVNEQYF
few,TRBV10-2,TRBJ2-2,NA,TGCGCCAGCAGTGAAACCCAAGGGTCCGGGGAGCTGTTTTTT,CASSETQGSGELFF
NA,TRBV6-2/TRBV6-3,TRBJ2-7,NA,TGTGCCCGCTGGGATTTTGAGGAGCAGTACTTC,CARWDFEEQYF
NA,TRBV12-3/TRBV12-4,TRBJ1-2,NA,TGTGCCAGCAGCAGGACCGAAAGCTATGGCTACACCTTC,CASSRTESYGYTF
NA,TRBV5-1,TRBJ2-7,NA,TGCGCCAGCAGCTTCCACCAGCGCACCTACGAGCAGTACTTC,CASSFHQRTYEQYF
few,TRBV12-3/TRBV12-4,TRBJ2-7,TRBD1,TGTGCCAGCAGTTCCCCCGGGACAGGGCCTTCCTACGAGCAGTACTTC,CASSSPGTGPSYEQYF
few,TRBV20-1,TRBJ1-2,NA,TGCAGTGCTAGCGGCAGGGAACGCTATGGCTACACCTTC,CSASGRERYGYTF
many,TRBV4-1,TRBJ2-3,NA,TGCGCCAGCAGCGCACAAGGTAGCAGGGTGGGCACAGATACGCAGTATTTT,CASSAQGSRVGTDTQYF
many,TRBV12-3/TRBV12-4,TRBJ1-2,NA,TGTGCCAGCAGTCCCATCCTCGAATTATTTAGGTATGGCTACACCTTC,CASSPILELFRYGYTF
NA,TRBV28,TRBJ1-3,NA,TGTGCCAGCAGTTTCATGGGCCTTGGAAACACCATATATTTT,CASSFMGLGNTIYF